One sample yielded the 13 T cell receptor beta chains listed below, sequenced in a study of post-analysis software for immune sequencing data. Findings and caveats of the study: Relative to controls, patients had five TRBV segments at higher frequency, with TRBV5-6, TRBV5-1 and TRBV20-1 among these.

cDNA libraries of TCR beta carried unique molecular identifiers. TCRdb itself ran the PCR reads through MiXCR, one entry per CDR3 protein. This table has hundreds of thousands of distinct CDR3 sequences, 25% to 30% appearing once. No antigens are known for them. Sequencing was carried out using blood. These receptors were obtained from a girl aged 10 to 17 with multiple sclerosis.

The genes are TRBV14 and TRBJ2-7, with TRBD1 identical over 7 bases. Germline loops: CDR1 SGHDN, CDR2 FVKESK. The CDR3 contains 13 residues. Trimming took 9 bases from V and 3 from J; bases not matched to a gene: 8. CDR3 in amino acids: CASRRQGDYEQYF. CDR3 nucleotides: TGTGCCAGTCGAAGACAGGGTGACTACGAGCAGTACTTC.

The chain is built from TRBV6-5 and TRBJ1-1; 8 positions agree with TRBD1. This CDR3 has 15 amino acids. V trimming: 7 bases; J trimming: 0 bases; junction bases outside the gene matches: 7. CDR1 MNHEY and CDR2 SVGAGI come from the germline V gene. For the CDR3, the DNA is TGTGCCAGCACCCTCAGGGGGCGAATGAACACTGAAGCTTTCTTT. It yields the protein CASTLRGRMNTEAFF.

This clonotype was seen only a few times. The chain uses TRBV7-8 and TRBJ1-1; 8 positions match TRBD1. The CDR3 totals 18 residues. CDR1 and CDR2 from the germline V gene are SGHVS and FQNEAQ. The J segment lost 2 bases and the V segment lost 2 bases, leaving 13 bases of the junction unmatched. DNA for the CDR3: TGTGCCAGCAGCTTATTAACCGGGACAGGAACCATTAACACTGAAGCTTTCTTT. Residues: CASSLLTGTGTINTEAFF.

The CDR3 is CSARWETVTQETQYF. The CDR3 nucleotides read TGCAGTGCTAGATGGGAAACTGTAACCCAAGAGACCCAGTACTTC. This chain uses TRBV20-1 with TRBJ2-5; no definite D call. CDR3 length: 15 amino acids. Trimming removed 2 bases from V and 1 base from J, with 14 bases in between. Germline loops: CDR1 DFQATT, CDR2 SNEGSKA (reference sequence).

The rearrangement uses TRBV6-2 or TRBV6-3 and TRBJ1-5, with D perhaps matching TRBD1 (5 bases). The V end was cut by 0 bases, the J end by 0 bases, with 12 bases between. The germline gives CDR1 MNHEY, CDR2 SVGEGT. This CDR3 region has 17 residues. The CDR3 loop is CASSYSAWGASNQPQHF. The CDR3 region has the DNA TGTGCCAGCAGTTACTCTGCATGGGGCGCTAGCAATCAGCCCCAGCATTTT.

This clonotype was observed a handful of times. This chain joins TRBV7-2 and TRBJ1-5, with D possibly TRBD1 on 6 matching bases. The V end lost 5 bases, the J end lost 0 bases, and 11 bases lay between the germline ends. There are 15 residues in the CDR3. Germline values: CDR1 SGHTA, CDR2 FQGNSA. The CDR3 nucleotides are TGTGCCAGCAGCCCCGACAGGACTAGCAATCAGCCCCAGCATTTT. The encoded protein is CASSPDRTSNQPQHF.

The chain joins TRBV20-1 to TRBJ2-3, with D possibly matching TRBD2 (6 bases). The V gene lost 0 bases and the J gene lost 0 bases, with 13 bases spanning the gap. Germline V gene sequence: CDR1 DFQATT, CDR2 SNEGSKA (reference sequence). CDR3 length: 16 residues. DNA of the CDR3: TGCAGTGCTAGAGATCTGCTAGCGCAGAGCACAGATACGCAGTATTTT. This encodes CSARDLLAQSTDTQYF.

This clonotype was seen only a few times. The chain carries TRBV7-2 and TRBJ2-5, with 9 positions matching TRBD1. This CDR3 has 14 residues. The trim removed 5 bases at V and 4 bases at J, leaving 5 bases unmatched. The germline V gene has CDR1 SGHTA and CDR2 FQGNSA. The CDR3 reads CASSIQTGGETQYF. As DNA, the CDR3 is TGTGCCAGCAGCATACAGACAGGGGGAGAGACCCAGTACTTC.

Note on this clonotype: The junction departs from germline at one end; a sequencing error may be responsible. This chain links TRBV20-1 with TRBJ1-2; the D gene is possibly TRBD1 (5 bases). The CDR3 spans 15 residues. The germline V gene has CDR1 DFQATT and CDR2 SNEGSKA (reference sequence). CDR3 amino acids: CSARVTEAGIYDYTF. The CDR3 nucleotides are TGCAGTGCTAGAGTGACAGAAGCGGGAATATATGACTACACCTTC.

This clonotype has ten or more counts. The chain recombines TRBV28 with TRBJ2-7, with 10 positions matching TRBD1. CDR1 is MDHEN, CDR2 SYDVKM, per germline. Trimming cost V 11 bases and J 3 bases; bases outside gene matches: 10. The CDR3 runs 14 residues. CDR3 protein: CACTPGQGLYEQYF. CDR3 sequence (DNA): TGTGCCTGTACTCCGGGACAGGGGCTCTACGAGCAGTACTTC.

Only one count was recorded for this clonotype. At one of its ends the junction is not consistent with the germline gene, which may arise from a read error. The gene calls are TRBV5-1 and TRBJ2-7; TRBD1 might be the D (6 bases). Per germline, CDR1 SGHRS and CDR2 YFSETQ. CDR3 length: 13 amino acids. The CDR3 protein is CVSSLRTEYEQYF. Written as DNA, the CDR3 is TGCGTCAGCAGCTTGAGGACAGAATACGAGCAGTACTTC.

A few counts support this clonotype. The gene calls are TRBV6-5 and TRBJ2-5, with D perhaps TRBD2 (7 bases). V lost 1 base and J 2 bases, leaving 14 bases between the germline ends. The CDR3 consists of 16 residues. In germline, CDR1 is MNHEY, CDR2 SVGAGI. As DNA, the CDR3 is TGTGCCAGCAGTTACTTGGGGGGAGGGGGGCAAGAGACCCAGTACTTC. Translated: CASSYLGGGGQETQYF.

This clonotype was seen only a few times. The V and J genes are TRBV10-2 and TRBJ1-5; D is possibly TRBD1 (5 bases). The CDR3 is 16 residues long. Trimming stripped 2 bases from V and 7 bases from J, with 18 bases between. Per the germline V gene, CDR1 is WSHSY and CDR2 is SAAADI. The chain's CDR3 is CASSEPAGEGSQPQHF. The CDR3 DNA follows: TGCGCCAGCAGTGAGCCCGCGGGGGAAGGTTCACAGCCCCAGCATTTT.